Listed below are T cell receptor beta chains from one sample, sequenced in a study of cytomegalovirus exposure and HLA in healthy donors. Data came from immunoSEQ multiplex PCR; TCRdb stores just in-frame clones and leaves some out. The data show about 170,000 clones, roughly 80% seen once. The specimen sequenced was PBMCs. The receptors here all came from a male donor in good health and CMV-seronegative. CDR3s include the opening cysteine and the closing phenylalanine or tryptophan. The D gene is left open where the match is weak. Only some rows state a clone size, as once, few, many or a class for expanded clones.

abundance	j_gene	d_gene	v_gene	CDR3aa	CDR3nt
-	TRBJ2-7	TRBD2	TRBV6-5	CASRPGLAASYEQYF	TGTGCCAGCAGACCCGGACTAGCGGCCTCCTACGAGCAGTACTTC
-	TRBJ1-2	-	TRBV23-1	CASSPCYGYTF	TGCGCCAGCAGTCCCTGCTATGGCTACACCTTC
-	TRBJ2-5	TRBD2	TRBV15	CATSTSSGRWEETQYF	TGTGCCACCAGCACGTCTAGCGGGAGATGGGAAGAGACCCAGTACTTC
-	TRBJ2-5	TRBD2	TRBV9	CASSVNSGGHETQYF	TGTGCCAGCAGCGTGAATAGCGGGGGGCATGAGACCCAGTACTTC
-	TRBJ1-3	-	TRBV7-6	CASSLATGGSGNTIYF	TGTGCCAGCAGCTTAGCGACCGGGGGATCCGGAAACACCATATATTTT
-	TRBJ1-2	-	TRBV4-1	CASSQGARGYTF	TGCGCCAGCAGCCAGGGGGCGCGAGGCTACACCTTC
-	TRBJ2-7	TRBD1	TRBV4-1	CASSQDRTGDGSYEQYF	TGCGCCAGCAGCCAAGATCGGACAGGGGATGGATCCTACGAGCAGTACTTC
-	TRBJ2-3	TRBD1	TRBV4-1	CASSQPTGNTDTQYF	TGCGCCAGCAGCCAACCGACAGGGAACACAGATACGCAGTATTTT
-	TRBJ2-3	-	TRBV9	CASSPIRGGGTDTQYF	TGTGCCAGCAGCCCTATCAGAGGGGGGGGCACAGATACGCAGTATTTT
-	TRBJ1-3	-	TRBV6-5	CASSPGIPGNTIYF	TGTGCCAGCAGCCCCGGGATACCGGGAAACACCATATATTTT
-	TRBJ2-2	TRBD2	TRBV7-2	CASSLSGLATSGKGGELFF	TGTGCCAGCAGCTTATCCGGACTAGCGACGTCTGGGAAGGGCGGGGAGCTGTTTTTT
-	TRBJ2-3	-	TRBV21-1	CASSSKVPGQSYGTQYF	TGTGCCAGCAGCTCCAAAGTACCGGGACAGAGCTATGGTACGCAGTATTTT
-	TRBJ2-7	TRBD1	TRBV5-1	CASSHGQGVFEQYF	TGCGCCAGCAGCCACGGACAGGGGGTGTTCGAGCAGTACTTC
-	TRBJ1-1	-	TRBV25-1	CASSEFRGTEAFF	TGTGCCAGCAGTGAATTTCGGGGCACTGAAGCTTTCTTT
-	TRBJ1-2	-	TRBV5-6	CASRSLGGGGPPGYTF	TGTGCCAGCAGGTCCCTAGGGGGAGGGGGACCCCCTGGCTACACCTTC
-	TRBJ2-7	TRBD1	TRBV11-2	CASRLGDRGPYEQYF	TGTGCCAGCCGCTTGGGGGACAGGGGACCCTACGAGCAGTACTTC
-	TRBJ1-2	TRBD1	TRBV6-5	CASSYDRGNYGYTF	TGTGCCAGCAGTTACGACAGGGGGAACTATGGCTACACCTTC
once	TRBJ1-2	TRBD1	TRBV27	CASSYRGGEGYTF	TGTGCCAGCAGCTACAGGGGGGGAGAAGGCTACACCTTC
-	TRBJ2-3	-	TRBV28	CASSLGGALTDTQYF	TGTGCCAGCAGTTTAGGAGGGGCTCTCACAGATACGCAGTATTTT
-	TRBJ2-3	-	TRBV10-3	CASGTGTDTQYF	TGTGCCTCTGGGACTGGCACAGATACGCAGTATTTT
-	TRBJ2-1	TRBD1	TRBV4-3	CASSQVIWDRGVDEQFF	TGCGCCAGCAGCCAAGTTATTTGGGACAGGGGAGTCGATGAGCAGTTCTTC
-	TRBJ2-1	TRBD2	TRBV7-3	CASSSPASGGSYNEQFF	TGTGCCAGCAGCTCCCCGGCTAGCGGGGGCTCCTACAATGAGCAGTTCTTC
few	TRBJ1-4	TRBD1	TRBV4-3	CASSQDLGLDRGREKLFF	TGCGCCAGCAGCCAAGATTTAGGGCTGGACAGGGGGCGTGAAAAACTGTTTTTT
-	TRBJ1-5	-	TRBV7-8	CASSRVPYQPQHF	TGTGCCAGCAGCCGAGTCCCCTATCAGCCCCAGCATTTT